These 5 T cell receptor beta chains were all obtained from the same sample, sequenced in a study of Tregs in tolerant kidney transplant recipients. Here immunoSEQ multiplex PCR was the method, and the copy in TCRdb shows in-frame clones only, minus some. The table has about 69,000 clones, approximately 91% seen once. Source: CD4+ T cells from blood, taken before the transplant. The receptors shown here come from a human donor who received a combined kidney and bone marrow transplant.

This chain joins TRBV5-1 and TRBJ2-7; 8 positions agree with TRBD2. V shed 0 bases, J shed 3 bases, and the junction held 11 bases outside the gene matches. CDR1 is SGHRS, CDR2 YFSETQ, per germline. The CDR3 runs to 17 residues. The CDR3 DNA reads TGCGCCAGCAGCTTGGAAGCGCGGCGGGAGGTTTTCTACGAGCAGTACTTC. Translation gives CASSLEARREVFYEQYF.

This clone was seen a single time. V and J are TRBV28 and TRBJ2-1; 13 bases line up with TRBD2. CDR3 length: 18 amino acids. CDR1 MDHEN and CDR2 SYDVKM come from the germline V gene. The trim removed 6 bases at V and 5 bases at J, leaving 13 bases unmatched. The CDR3 is CASRPGLAGRKSHNEQFF. DNA of the CDR3: TGTGCCAGCAGACCGGGACTAGCGGGACGGAAAAGTCACAATGAGCAGTTCTTC.

CDR3 loop: CASSAGQLLSYEQYF. In DNA form, the CDR3 reads TGTGCCAGCAGCGCCGGACAGCTCCTCTCCTACGAGCAGTACTTC. The J gene is TRBJ2-7, the V gene TRBV21-1; no DNA check was done on the table's D call, TRBD1. TRBV21-1 is an annotated pseudogene. The CDR3 length is 15 residues.

This sequence joins TRBV2 and TRBJ1-1; the D gene is possibly TRBD1 (5 bases). Germline V gene lookup returns CDR1 SNHLY and CDR2 FYNNEI. The V gene lost 0 bases and the J gene lost 6 bases, with 14 bases spanning the gap. The CDR3 contains 15 residues. CDR3 sequence: CASSEALGGVSEAFF. DNA for the CDR3: TGTGCCAGCAGTGAAGCGCTTGGGGGGGTTTCTGAAGCTTTCTTT.

The chain is built from TRBV5-1 and TRBJ1-1; 8 bases fit TRBD1. Trimming at V came to 5 bases and at J to 4 bases, leaving 13 bases not matched to a gene. CDR3 length: 16 amino acids. Germline V gene data show CDR1 as SGHRS and CDR2 as YFSETQ. The DNA of the CDR3 is TGCGCCAGCAGTACCGGGACAGGTTCCCCCTTCACTGAAGCTTTCTTT. Its translation is CASSTGTGSPFTEAFF.